The present TCR beta chain was sequenced within a study of shared T cell receptors in the human thymus. TCRdb's copy holds only in-frame clones and misses some; the assay was immunoSEQ multiplex PCR. The data contain just under 550,000 clones, roughly 74% of them singletons. This clone was detected a few times. The V gene lost 3 bases and the J gene lost 4 bases, with 16 bases spanning the gap. The CDR3 runs to 15 residues. Looked up from germline, CDR1 is SGHNT and CDR2 is YYREEE (reference sequence). This same sample was also part of a study on human thymus T cells. As that report states: In corrective heart surgery, resections were taken, and these provided the thymus tissue. Among thymic and blood repertoires, usage of V and J genes appeared biased. Overlap was high between thymic repertoires from unrelated individuals, as reported in related research.

The chain couples TRBV5-4 to TRBJ1-2, with D possibly being TRBD1 (6 bases). Sequencing input: thymocytes. This clonotype was sampled from a boy younger than two with a congenital heart defect. CDR3 sequence: CASSYKTGSFYGYTF. For the CDR3, the DNA is TGTGCCAGCAGCTATAAAACAGGGTCCTTCTATGGCTACACCTTC.